The clone carrying this T cell receptor (beta chain) occurred a few times. As to time point: persistent/refractory GD, antithyroid drugs over 5 years with positive TRAb. From RNA extracted from PBMCs, the TCR library was made. For TCR beta, libraries came from iRepertoire HTBI primers and Arm-PCR of CDR3 regions. TCRdb passed the multiplex PCR reads through MiXCR, listing each CDR3 protein once. The sample yields a few hundred thousand distinct CDR3 sequences, around a fifth seen once. Trimming removed 4 bases at V and 2 bases at J, with 9 bases between. The CDR3 extends over 13 amino acids. From germline, CDR1 is LNHDA and CDR2 SQIVND (reference sequence). This record belongs to a study of regulatory T cells in long-lasting Graves disease.

This TCR was recovered from a female donor with Graves disease. The material sequenced was peripheral blood mononuclear cells (PBMCs), taken when the disease was refractory, from a patient treated with antithyroid drugs. The V and J genes are TRBV19 and TRBJ2-7; D is unresolved. The CDR3 loop reads CASSRQTTYEQYF. The CDR3 DNA reads TGTGCCAGTAGTAGGCAGACCACCTACGAGCAGTACTTC.